This T cell receptor beta chain was identified in a study of T cell clusters in autoimmune cytopenias. Each sample's input was about 270 ng genomic DNA, approximately 37,500 genome equivalents. The CDR3 length is 14 residues. CDR1 and CDR2 (germline): ENHRY, SYGVKD. One tube held mixed TRB-A and TRB-B primer pools for touch-down PCR. Reanalyzing the multiplex PCR reads, TCRdb keeps one entry per CDR3 protein, without DNA. This sample contains 9,500 or so distinct CDR3 sequences. The receptor's source is a human donor with an autoimmune cytopenia or autoimmune hepatitis (not recorded which). The sample was peripheral blood. V is TRBV10-3 and J is TRBJ2-1. Here the CDR3 reads CAISDRDSYNEQFF.